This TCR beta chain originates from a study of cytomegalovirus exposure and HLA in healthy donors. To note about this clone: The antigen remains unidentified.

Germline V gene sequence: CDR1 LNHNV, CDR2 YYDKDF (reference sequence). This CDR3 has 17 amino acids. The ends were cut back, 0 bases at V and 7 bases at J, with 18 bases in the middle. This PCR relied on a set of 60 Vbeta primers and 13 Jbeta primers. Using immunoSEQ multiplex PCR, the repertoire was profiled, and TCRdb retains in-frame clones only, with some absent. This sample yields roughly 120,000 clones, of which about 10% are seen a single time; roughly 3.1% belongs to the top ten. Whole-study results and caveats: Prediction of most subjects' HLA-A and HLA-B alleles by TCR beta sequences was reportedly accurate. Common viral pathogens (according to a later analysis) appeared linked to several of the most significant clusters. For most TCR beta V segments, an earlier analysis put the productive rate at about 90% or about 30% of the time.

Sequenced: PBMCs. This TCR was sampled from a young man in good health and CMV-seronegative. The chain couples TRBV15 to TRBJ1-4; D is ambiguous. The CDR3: CATSRDLGSGGLEKLFF. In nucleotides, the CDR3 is TGTGCCACCAGCAGAGATTTGGGGTCTGGAGGGCTTGAAAAACTGTTTTTT. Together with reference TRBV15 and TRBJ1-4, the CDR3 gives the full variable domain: DAMVIQNPRYQVTQFGKPVTLSCSQTLNHNVMYWYQQKSSQAPKLLFHYYDKDFNNEADTPDNFQSRRPNTSFCFLDIRSPGLGDTAMYLCATSRDLGSGGLEKLFFGSGTQLSVL.